A selection of T cell receptor beta chains follows, all from one sample in a study of CD8 T cells in ankylosing spondylitis. TCRdb recomputed calls from the 5' RACE reads with MiXCR, one row per CDR3 protein. The data show 200,000 to 250,000 distinct CDR3 sequences, with under 12% seen just once and 21% held by the top ten. Material: blood, either unsorted or a sorted T cell fraction (not recorded which). These receptors originate from a male donor with ankylosing spondylitis or in good health (not recorded which). CDR3s include the opening cysteine and the closing phenylalanine or tryptophan. Each record gives: J gene, V gene, CDR3 protein.

TRBJ1-6,TRBV4-2,CASSPPEISYNSPLHF
TRBJ2-3,TRBV5-6,CASSLGAAATDTQYF
TRBJ2-5,TRBV11-2,CASSLKLPGGEIQETQYF
TRBJ1-1,TRBV10-3,CAIRVTGGNAEAFF
TRBJ2-7,TRBV5-1,CASSLGQTDEQYF
TRBJ2-2,TRBV5-1,CASSLNRNTGELFF
TRBJ2-1,TRBV21-1,CASSKYRDEQFF
TRBJ2-3,TRBV20-1,CSARTILIAGSTDTQYF
TRBJ2-6,TRBV25-1,CASSSSRGANVLTF
TRBJ1-4,TRBV7-2,CASSPGRTAFNEKLFF
TRBJ1-4,TRBV12-3/TRBV12-4,CASSPGQGGKLFF
TRBJ2-5,TRBV7-3,CASRVTRQQQETQYF
TRBJ2-2,TRBV12-3/TRBV12-4,CASDIGRGNTGELFF
TRBJ1-6,TRBV7-2,CASSLRQISYDSPLHF
TRBJ2-1,TRBV7-7,CASSPQTGNEQFF
TRBJ2-2,TRBV7-2,CASCPTANTGELFF
TRBJ2-7,TRBV28,CASRTGTEYEQYF
TRBJ2-1,TRBV2,CASSRSSGGANEQFF
TRBJ2-1,TRBV20-1,CSARPGLAGFNEQFF
TRBJ2-7,TRBV5-1,CASSTSGTGGDEQYF
TRBJ2-1,TRBV29-1,CSLRRAYNEQFF
TRBJ1-6,TRBV20-1,CSAKEWGSSYNSPLHF
TRBJ1-4,TRBV7-2,CASSLVTGPDEKLFF
TRBJ2-2,TRBV7-9,CASSRDGFTGELFF
TRBJ2-1,TRBV5-1,CASSPLAGGYEQFF
TRBJ2-7,TRBV7-6,CASSLGGTGVNEQYF
TRBJ2-7,TRBV20-1,CSAGGLAWVFEQYF
TRBJ1-1,TRBV28,CASSYLNTEAFF
TRBJ1-3,TRBV20-1,CSARDLRQESSGNTIYF
TRBJ1-4,TRBV12-3/TRBV12-4,CASSLHEKLFF
TRBJ2-3,TRBV5-1,CASSSTSGGSTDTQYF
TRBJ2-7,TRBV9,CASSVGRALGSSYEQYF
TRBJ2-2,TRBV7-9,CAPREGVTGELFF
TRBJ1-4,TRBV12-3/TRBV12-4,CASRYNEKLFF
TRBJ1-3,TRBV6-5,CASSYSGGIGNTIYF
TRBJ2-1,TRBV6-6,CATTYNNEQFF
TRBJ2-3,TRBV5-1,CASNDAGADTQYF
TRBJ2-3,TRBV5-1,CASSLGRGGTGGDTQYF
TRBJ2-1,TRBV20-1,CSALKGASTSYNEQFF
TRBJ2-1,TRBV7-2,CASSLYAGISYNEQFF
TRBJ2-1,TRBV12-3/TRBV12-4,CASKSRYNEQFF
TRBJ2-2,TRBV7-9,CASSLPRGDTGELFF
TRBJ1-1,TRBV5-1,CASSPPLTGYTEAFF
TRBJ2-3,TRBV20-1,CSARGGGSDTQYF
TRBJ2-3,TRBV12-3/TRBV12-4,CASSFLGTQYF
TRBJ1-4,TRBV2,CASSDRLILATNEKLFF